This passage covers 13 T cell receptor beta chains from one sample sequenced in a study of blood T cell repertoires in COVID-19. Measured with immunoSEQ multiplex PCR; TCRdb has only the in-frame clones, and not every one. The sample has 50,000 or so clones, just over 90% seen once. Sequenced input: peripheral blood. These receptors came from a man aged 60 to 75 with COVID-19, enrolled during active disease.

The chain combines TRBV27 with TRBJ2-2; the match to TRBD2 covers 9 bases. This CDR3 is built from 15 residues. The V segment lost 5 bases and the J segment 6 bases; nucleotides outside the gene matches: 7. In germline, CDR1 is MNHEY, CDR2 SMNVEV (reference sequence). The CDR3 region is CASSHQREAPGELFF. The CDR3 nucleotides are TGTGCCAGCAGTCACCAGCGGGAGGCCCCCGGGGAGCTGTTTTTT.

As DNA, the CDR3 is TGCAGCGTTGGGGACAGGCAAGAGACCCAGTACTTC. Translation: CSVGDRQETQYF. The chain is built from TRBV29-1 and TRBJ2-5, with 8 bases fitting TRBD1. This CDR3 contains 12 residues. J was trimmed by 2 bases and V by 4 bases; bases with no gene match: 0. The germline V gene has CDR1 SQVTM and CDR2 ANQGSEA. The variable domain in full, with the rest retrieved from reference TRBV29-1 and TRBJ2-5, is SAVISQKPSRDICQRGTSLTIQCQVDSQVTMMFWYRQQPGQSLTLIATANQGSEATYESGFVIDKFPISRPNLTFSTLTVSNMSPEDSSIYLCSVGDRQETQYFGPGTRLLVL.

The chain combines TRBV19 with TRBJ1-5; 11 bases align to TRBD1. This CDR3 has 22 amino acids. V shed 3 bases and J 4 bases; nucleotides not matched to a gene: 23. Germline values: CDR1 LNHDA, CDR2 SQIVND (reference sequence). This CDR3 is CASSIFSVFPYGQGARNQPQHF. The CDR3 DNA sequence: TGTGCCAGTAGTATTTTTTCCGTTTTCCCTTACGGACAGGGGGCTAGAAATCAGCCCCAGCATTTT.

The chain recombines TRBV15 with TRBJ2-2; the D gene is possibly TRBD2 (6 bases). This CDR3 contains 14 residues. Germline V gene lookup returns CDR1 LNHNV and CDR2 YYDKDF (reference sequence). Trimming cost V 1 base and J 6 bases, with 9 bases left between them. The CDR3 here is CATSRAGSAGELFF. The CDR3 coding sequence is TGTGCCACCAGCAGAGCCGGGAGCGCCGGGGAGCTGTTTTTT.

For the CDR3, the DNA is TGCGCCAGCAGCTTGCACACAGATACGCAGTATTTT. It codes for CASSLHTDTQYF. V and J are TRBV5-1 and TRBJ2-3; unclear D gene. Deletions cut 1 base from V and 2 bases from J, with 2 bases between. In germline, CDR1 is SGHRS, CDR2 YFSETQ. The CDR3 is 12 residues long.

The chain carries TRBV9 and TRBJ1-2; unclear D gene. CDR3 size: 16 residues. V was shortened by 4 bases and J by 4 bases, with 20 bases between the two germline ends. The V gene's germline CDR1 is SGDLS and CDR2 YYNGEE. CDR3 coding DNA: TGTGCCAGCAGCTCACACATACGCGGGGAAGGCTATGGCTACACCTTC. Translated: CASSSHIRGEGYGYTF. Together with reference TRBV9 and TRBJ1-2, the CDR3 gives the full variable domain: DSGVTQTPKHLITATGQRVTLRCSPRSGDLSVYWYQQSLDQGLQFLIQYYNGEERAKGNILERFSAQQFPDLHSELNLSSLELGDSALYFCASSSHIRGEGYGYTFGSGTRLTVV.

The sample holds a few counts of this clone. The V and J genes are TRBV9 and TRBJ2-7; 8 nucleotides line up with TRBD2. CDR1 is SGDLS, CDR2 YYNGEE, per germline. J was trimmed by 4 bases and V by 4 bases; bases with no gene match: 13. CDR3 length: 16 residues. The CDR3, as DNA: TGTGCCAGCAGCTCGGGAGGGCTAGGGGGAACGTACGAGCAGTACTTC. This codes for CASSSGGLGGTYEQYF.

The chain joins TRBV5-4 to TRBJ1-5; D is undetermined. From germline, CDR1 is SGHNT and CDR2 YYREEE (reference sequence). V lost 0 bases, J lost 3 bases, and 10 bases lay in between. CDR3 length equals 15 residues. The CDR3 reads CASSLGGFDNQPQHF. In DNA, the CDR3 is TGTGCCAGCAGCTTGGGAGGGTTCGACAATCAGCCCCAGCATTTT.

The chain recombines TRBV19 with TRBJ1-4; 7 bases agree with TRBD1. The ends lost 5 bases at V and 5 bases at J; junction bases unmatched: 11. The CDR3 totals 16 residues. Germline assignment: CDR1 LNHDA and CDR2 SQIVND (reference sequence). This CDR3 is CASSPPRGQRNEKLFF. DNA of the CDR3: TGTGCCAGTAGTCCCCCCCGGGGACAGAGAAATGAAAAACTGTTTTTT.

V gene TRBV15 combines with J gene TRBJ2-2; D unclear. V lost 0 bases and J 7 bases, leaving 6 bases between the germline ends. This CDR3 has 13 amino acids. CDR1 LNHNV and CDR2 YYDKDF come from the germline V gene (reference sequence). DNA for the CDR3: TGTGCCACCAGCAGAGATCTTGTCGGGGAGCTGTTTTTT. Protein product: CATSRDLVGELFF. The variable domain in full, completed from reference TRBV15 and TRBJ2-2, reads DAMVIQNPRYQVTQFGKPVTLSCSQTLNHNVMYWYQQKSSQAPKLLFHYYDKDFNNEADTPDNFQSRRPNTSFCFLDIRSPGLGDTAMYLCATSRDLVGELFFGEGSRLTVL.

The genes are TRBV5-5 and TRBJ1-5; D remains ambiguous. Germline V CDR1 and CDR2: SGHKS, YYEKEE (reference sequence). The V end was cut by 6 bases, the J end by 0 bases, with 13 bases between. CDR3 length: 15 residues. The CDR3: CASTLGGYSNQPQHF. CDR3 in DNA: TGTGCCAGCACCCTGGGAGGGTATAGCAATCAGCCCCAGCATTTT.

V usage is TRBV5-5 and J usage is TRBJ1-5; TRBD1 aligns across 11 bases. J gave up 1 base and V 4 bases, and 4 bases lay outside the gene matches. The CDR3 has 16 amino acids. The germline gives CDR1 SGHKS, CDR2 YYEKEE (reference sequence). The CDR3 DNA follows: TGTGCCAGCAGCGTGGACAGGGGGCTCAGCAATCAGCCCCAGCATTTT. Translation gives CASSVDRGLSNQPQHF.

V usage is TRBV6-1 and J usage is TRBJ1-2; no clear D. Germline V gene data show CDR1 as MNHNS and CDR2 as SASEGT. The germline V and J ends were trimmed by 0 bases and 2 bases, with 4 bases remaining between them. The CDR3 spans 13 residues. The CDR3 protein is CASSEAQNYGYTF. DNA for the CDR3: TGTGCCAGCAGTGAAGCACAAAACTATGGCTACACCTTC.